This T cell receptor beta chain was sequenced for a study of CD8+CD57+ T cells in acquired aplastic anemia. Genomic DNA acted as the template from which TCR beta VDJ combination and CDR3 sequence profiling were carried out. From the reads, TCRdb called clonotypes with MiXCR, one entry per CDR3 protein. The table lists approximately 380,000 distinct CDR3 sequences, 65% to 80% of them singletons. Looked up from germline, CDR1 is SGHVS and CDR2 is FNYEAQ. The CDR3 length is 14 residues. This clonotype appeared once. Its antigen is unidentified. Notes on the study in general: Overlapping CD8+ CDR3 repertoires of patients and controls contained under 35 shared sequences.

The chain links TRBV7-6 to TRBJ1-4; D call uncertain. Matching the DNA end better, TRBJ1-6 makes the J call doubtful. The sample taken for sequencing was sorted CD4+, CD8+, or CD8+CD57+ T cells (not recorded which) from PBMCs. This receptor was obtained from a human donor in good health, serving as a control. CDR3 protein: CASSVSAALSPLHF. The CDR3 DNA follows: TGTGCCAGCAGCGTCTCGGCCGCCCTCTCACCCCTCCACTTT.